The present TCR beta chain was sequenced within a study of cytomegalovirus exposure and HLA in healthy donors. Study in general: One earlier analysis, a look at 150 million to 200 million T cells, found around 110 million unique TCR beta sequences.

PCR involved 60 Vbeta and 13 Jbeta primers. Here immunoSEQ multiplex PCR was the method, and the copy in TCRdb shows in-frame clones only, minus some. Here the sample spans 120,000 or so clones, about 11% being singletons. Germline loops: CDR1 SGHTA, CDR2 FQGNSA. The CDR3 contains 15 residues. J was trimmed by 8 bases and V by 3 bases; bases with no gene match: 6. In the case of this clone: The antigen remains undetermined.

General study findings and limits: For TCR beta chains, V- and J-gene trimming was later linked to a missense DCLRE1C variant. Accurate prediction of HLA-A and HLA-B alleles (for most subjects) was reportedly achieved from TCR beta sequences.

The sequence derives from a woman between 18 and 29 years old in good health and CMV-seropositive. Sequenced input: PBMCs. The chain joins TRBV7-2 to TRBJ2-1; TRBD1 agrees at 11 bases. This CDR3 reads CASSFPGQGDDEQFF. The CDR3 coding sequence is TGTGCCAGCAGCTTTCCGGGACAGGGGGACGATGAGCAGTTCTTC.